Listed here are 14 T cell receptor beta chains from one sample, sequenced in a study of blood T cell repertoires in COVID-19. TCRdb keeps only in-frame clones here, not all; method: immunoSEQ multiplex PCR. The sample lists some 200,000 clones, under 90% occurring once. The sample taken for sequencing was PBMCs or T cells enriched from blood (not recorded which). The source is a woman between 45 and 65 years old who had been exposed to COVID-19.

The CDR3 sequence: CASSVETGGPDTQYF. CDR3 bases: TGTGCCAGCAGCGTAGAAACAGGGGGCCCAGATACGCAGTATTTT. This chain connects TRBV9 to TRBJ2-3; 9 bases map to TRBD1. This CDR3 contains 15 residues. Germline-derived CDR1 and CDR2 are SGDLS and YYNGEE. J gave up 4 bases and V 0 bases, and 3 bases lay outside the gene matches.

This chain links TRBV4-2 with TRBJ2-1; D possibly corresponds to TRBD2 (7 bases). The V gene lost 4 bases and the J gene lost 5 bases, with 18 bases spanning the gap. CDR3 size: 16 residues. Germline CDR1 reads LGHNA; CDR2 reads YNFKEQ. The CDR3 region is CASSPRGGIVDNEQFF. Written as DNA, the CDR3 is TGTGCCAGCAGCCCGAGGGGGGGCATCGTCGACAATGAGCAGTTCTTC.

This chain uses TRBV11-2 with TRBJ1-2, with 7 nucleotides matching TRBD1. Trimming at V came to 1 base and at J to 4 bases, leaving 3 bases not matched to a gene. CDR1 SGHAT and CDR2 FQNNGV come from the germline V gene. The CDR3 contains 14 residues. CDR3: CASSLGGQSYGYTF. Written as DNA, the CDR3 is TGTGCCAGCAGCTTAGGGGGACAGAGCTATGGCTACACCTTC.

Remarks on this clone: The sample contains more than one DNA sequence encoding this CDR3. The CDR3 spells CATGEGVLGARGEQFF. DNA for the CDR3: TGTGCCACTGGGGAGGGGGTGCTAGGGGCCAGGGGTGAGCAGTTCTTC. This rearrangement joins TRBV10-3 to TRBJ2-1; D may be TRBD2 (7 bases). The germline V and J ends were trimmed by 10 bases and 9 bases, with 28 bases remaining between them. Germline V gene lookup returns CDR1 ENHRY and CDR2 SYGVKD. The CDR3 is 16 residues long.

The table lists this clone with a few counts. V and J are TRBV7-2 and TRBJ1-1; 8 positions agree with TRBD1. The V and J ends lost 3 bases and 7 bases, in that order; junction bases with no gene match: 1. This CDR3 contains 12 residues. Germline V gene sequence: CDR1 SGHTA, CDR2 FQGNSA. This chain's CDR3 is CASSFGQGEAFF. CDR3 nucleotides: TGTGCCAGCAGCTTCGGACAGGGTGAAGCTTTCTTT.

The chain employs TRBV7-6 and TRBJ2-1; 10 bases are shared with TRBD2. Germline V gene data show CDR1 as SGHVS and CDR2 as FNYEAQ. Unmatched junction bases numbered 8, after V lost 1 base and J lost 5 bases. CDR3 length: 17 amino acids. CDR3 DNA: TGTGCCAGCAGCTTAGGGGTAGCGGGGGGCCTAAACAATGAGCAGTTCTTC. This sequence encodes CASSLGVAGGLNNEQFF.

This clone was detected only a few times. The chain links TRBV3-1 (or the pseudogene TRBV3-2) to TRBJ1-1; the D is unclear. This CDR3 region has 13 residues. CDR1 and CDR2 (germline): LGHDT, YNNKEL (reference sequence). V was shortened by 4 bases and J by 1 base, with 7 bases between the two germline ends. The CDR3 nucleotides are TGTGCCAGCAGCCTGACACGGAACACTGAAGCTTTCTTT. It encodes CASSLTRNTEAFF.

This sequence joins TRBV27 and TRBJ1-2, with D maybe TRBD1 (6 bases). Between the trimmed V and J ends, which lost 6 bases and 6 bases, there was a span of 17 bases. CDR1 MNHEY and CDR2 SMNVEV come from the germline V gene (reference sequence). The CDR3 consists of 14 residues. The CDR3 DNA follows: TGTGCCAGCAGGGAACAGGGCCGCTATGATGGCTACACCTTC. It specifies CASREQGRYDGYTF.

V gene TRBV28 combines with J gene TRBJ1-2; 7 bases line up with TRBD1. Trimming at V came to 5 bases and at J to 6 bases, leaving 6 bases not matched to a gene. The CDR3 sequence is 13 residues long. CDR1 MDHEN and CDR2 SYDVKM come from the germline V gene. The CDR3 region is CASSLGQFNGYTF. CDR3 DNA sequence: TGTGCCAGCAGTCTGGGACAGTTTAATGGCTACACCTTC.

The V and J genes are TRBV18 and TRBJ1-1; D is uncertain. This CDR3 has 15 residues. The V end was cut by 2 bases, the J end by 5 bases, with 15 bases between. Per germline, CDR1 KGHSH and CDR2 LQKENI. This CDR3 is CASSPKRGLGTEAFF. In DNA form, the CDR3 reads TGTGCCAGCTCACCAAAGCGGGGTCTGGGGACTGAAGCTTTCTTT.

This clone has a single count. CDR3 loop: CASSQFPGAYEQYF. The CDR3 DNA sequence: TGTGCCAGCAGCCAATTCCCCGGAGCCTACGAGCAGTACTTC. The chain recombines TRBV3-1 (or the pseudogene TRBV3-2) with TRBJ2-7; D gene ambiguous. This CDR3 spans 14 amino acids. Trimming pared 2 bases from V and 2 bases from J, leaving 10 bases between. CDR1 and CDR2 from the germline V gene are LGHDT and YNNKEL (reference sequence).

The chain carries TRBV3-1 (or the pseudogene TRBV3-2) and TRBJ1-5; maybe TRBD1 (5 bases). The CDR3 runs to 14 residues. The V end lost 0 bases, the J end lost 6 bases, and 9 bases lay between the germline ends. Looked up from germline, CDR1 is LGHDT and CDR2 is YNNKEL (reference sequence). The CDR3 nucleotides are TGTGCCAGCAGCCAAGATGCGGGGGGTCAGCCCCAGCATTTT. This codes for CASSQDAGGQPQHF.

The chain couples TRBV6-2 or TRBV6-3 to TRBJ1-2; 9 nucleotides match TRBD1. With 6 bases clipped from V and 6 bases from J, the junction kept 17 bases outside the gene matches. CDR1 MNHEY and CDR2 SVGEGT come from the germline V gene. The CDR3 spans 17 residues. CDR3 protein: CASSPWTGAILLDGYTF. For the CDR3, the DNA is TGTGCCAGCAGCCCTTGGACAGGGGCCATCTTATTAGATGGCTACACCTTC.

The chain recombines TRBV6-4 with TRBJ2-3; maybe TRBD2 (7 bases). CDR1 MRHNA and CDR2 SNTAGT come from the germline V gene. Deletions cut 8 bases from V and 5 bases from J, with 17 bases between. This CDR3 contains 14 residues. CDR3 loop: CASGFGGPGDTQYF. CDR3 DNA sequence: TGTGCCAGCGGTTTCGGGGGGCCGGGAGATACGCAGTATTTT.